Listed here are 17 T cell receptor beta chains from one sample, sequenced in a study of blood T cell repertoires in COVID-19. Assay: immunoSEQ multiplex PCR; the TCRdb copy retains only in-frame clones and omits some. Of some 120,000 clones in the sample, roughly 90% were seen once. The sample comprised peripheral blood. The receptors originated from a man aged 50 to 60 with acute or convalescent COVID-19.

The V gene is TRBV9, the J gene TRBJ2-7; D is possibly TRBD2 (5 bases). This CDR3 spans 14 amino acids. The V and J ends lost 0 bases and 2 bases respectively, with 9 bases between them. Germline CDR1 SGDLS, CDR2 YYNGEE. The CDR3 protein is CASSVGDYTYEQYF. DNA for the CDR3: TGTGCCAGCAGCGTAGGCGACTACACCTACGAGCAGTACTTC.

The chain links TRBV24-1 to TRBJ2-3; 9 bases line up with TRBD1. The CDR3 runs to 18 residues. J was trimmed by 2 bases and V by 0 bases; bases with no gene match: 8. Germline CDR1 and CDR2: KGHDR and SFDVKD. The CDR3 sequence: CATSDLFRGQGTTDTQYF. CDR3 nucleotides: TGTGCCACCAGTGATTTGTTCCGCGGACAGGGGACCACAGATACGCAGTATTTT.

There are a few counts of this clone. This chain joins TRBV5-1 and TRBJ1-5, with D maybe TRBD1 (6 bases). Trimming left V 1 base short and J 1 base short, with 18 bases between. From germline, CDR1 is SGHRS and CDR2 YFSETQ. CDR3 length equals 18 residues. The CDR3 coding sequence is TGCGCCAGCAGCTTGTCCCCTATGGGGGCGAACAGCAATCAGCCCCAGCATTTT. Its protein product is CASSLSPMGANSNQPQHF.

Regarding this clone: Other DNA variants within this sample encode the same CDR3. V gene TRBV11-2 combines with J gene TRBJ2-7; D might be TRBD2 (5 bases). Per germline, CDR1 SGHAT and CDR2 FQNNGV. The CDR3 runs 14 residues. Trimming cost V 1 base and J 0 bases, with 7 bases left between them. Here the CDR3 reads CASSLGGSSYEQYF. CDR3 coding DNA: TGTGCCAGCAGCTTAGGTGGGAGCTCCTACGAGCAGTACTTC.

The chain couples TRBV7-9 to TRBJ2-3; TRBD2 aligns across 8 bases. There are 17 residues in the CDR3. Germline V CDR1 and CDR2: SEHNR, FQNEAQ (reference sequence). The ends lost 1 base at V and 4 bases at J; junction bases unmatched: 10. The CDR3 coding sequence is TGTGCCAGCAGCTTAGAGCAGGGACTAGTTATCGCAGATACGCAGTATTTT. It is translated as CASSLEQGLVIADTQYF.

V usage is TRBV24-1 and J usage is TRBJ1-5; D possibly corresponds to TRBD1 (5 bases). The germline V and J ends were trimmed by 6 bases and 6 bases, with 11 bases remaining between them. CDR1 is KGHDR and CDR2 is SFDVKD in the germline V gene. CDR3 length: 13 amino acids. The CDR3 DNA follows: TGTGCCACCAGTCCAGGGTGGACTCAGCCCCAGCATTTT. It specifies CATSPGWTQPQHF.

The chain carries TRBV25-1 and TRBJ1-6; D uncertain. Germline lookup yields CDR1 MGHDK and CDR2 SYGVNS. Between the trimmed V and J ends, which lost 4 bases and 9 bases, there was a span of 13 bases. There are 14 residues in the CDR3. The CDR3 DNA sequence: TGTGCCAGCAGTGCCCTGCCAGGAACTTCACCCCTCCACTTT. Its protein is CASSALPGTSPLHF.

J is TRBJ2-2 and V is TRBV18; 9 bases fit TRBD1. Germline V gives CDR1 KGHSH, CDR2 LQKENI. V was clipped by 6 bases and J by 6 bases; unmatched bases: 11. This CDR3 comprises 16 residues. CDR3: CASSRETGGDAGELFF. DNA for the CDR3: TGTGCCAGCTCGCGAGAAACAGGGGGCGACGCCGGGGAGCTGTTTTTT.

The chain joins TRBV4-2 to TRBJ2-5, with 16 bases matching TRBD2. V lost 4 bases and J lost 4; bases outside the gene matches: 12. Germline V CDR1 and CDR2: LGHNA, YNFKEQ. This CDR3 comprises 19 residues. The CDR3 nucleotides are TGTGCCAGCAGCCTCGAACGTGGGACTAGCGGGAGGGGAGGAGAGACCCAGTACTTC. Translated: CASSLERGTSGRGGETQYF.

This chain links TRBV3-1 (or the pseudogene TRBV3-2) with TRBJ2-1; tentative D call: TRBD1 (6 bases). The germline V gene encodes CDR1 LGHDT and CDR2 YNNKEL (reference sequence). The CDR3 has 16 residues. Trimming left V 5 bases short and J 8 bases short, with 22 bases between. CDR3 region: CASSATRPGDIHEQFF. The CDR3 DNA follows: TGTGCCAGCAGCGCTACGCGCCCCGGGGACATCCATGAGCAGTTCTTC.

The chain uses TRBV4-3 and TRBJ2-7; no clear D gene. There are 14 residues in the CDR3. Trimming stripped 5 bases from V and 4 bases from J, with 15 bases between. CDR1 and CDR2 (germline): LGHNA, YSLEER. DNA of the CDR3: TGCGCCAGCAGCTTAATCGAGGCTCCTTACGAGCAGTACTTC. It specifies CASSLIEAPYEQYF.

The chain is built from TRBV7-2 and TRBJ2-7; D perhaps matches TRBD1 (5 bases). CDR1 and CDR2 (germline): SGHTA, FQGNSA. Trimming cost V 5 bases and J 2 bases, with 13 bases left between them. This CDR3 is 14 amino acids long. The DNA for the CDR3 is TGTGCCAGCAGCCCCCAGGGTTCTGCCTACGAGCAGTACTTC. Its translation: CASSPQGSAYEQYF.

On this clone itself: An end of the junction does not agree with germline; a read error may underlie this. The gene calls are TRBV6-1 and TRBJ2-1; 8 nucleotides agree with TRBD2. Per germline, CDR1 MNHNS and CDR2 SASEGT. The CDR3 is made up of 12 amino acids. The CDR3 here is CASSEDGRAGLF. DNA for the CDR3: TGTGCCAGCAGTGAAGACGGGAGGGCCGGGCTCTTC.

The CDR3 here is CASSLADRTFYGYTF. The CDR3 DNA reads TGTGCCAGCAGCTTAGCGGACAGGACGTTCTATGGCTACACCTTC. The gene calls are TRBV7-2 and TRBJ1-2; 7 positions agree with TRBD1. This CDR3 is built from 15 residues. With V trimmed by 0 bases and J by 4 bases, 5 bases remained unmatched. Germline V lookup: CDR1 SGHTA, CDR2 FQGNSA.

The chain uses TRBV19 and TRBJ2-3, with D tentatively TRBD1 (6 bases). Between the trimmed V and J ends, which lost 8 bases and 11 bases, there was a span of 20 bases. CDR1 and CDR2 from the germline V gene are LNHDA and SQIVND (reference sequence). The CDR3 is 13 amino acids. CDR3 DNA: TGTGCCAGTTCTACAGGGTCATCGGTCAGGCAGTATTTT. Amino acids: CASSTGSSVRQYF. Filled out from reference TRBV19 and TRBJ2-3, the complete variable domain reads DGGITQSPKYLFRKEGQNVTLSCEQNLNHDAMYWYRQDPGQGLRLIYYSQIVNDFQKGDIAEGYSVSREKKESFPLTVTSAQKNPTAFYLCASSTGSSVRQYFGPGTRLTVL.

This chain links TRBV10-2 with TRBJ2-2; 9 nucleotides agree with TRBD1. This CDR3 has 13 residues. Trimming cost V 10 bases and J 6 bases; bases outside gene matches: 6. Germline CDR1 WSHSY, CDR2 SAAADI. CDR3 coding DNA: TGCGCCACCCCGGGACAGGGTTCCGGGGAGCTGTTTTTT. Its protein product is CATPGQGSGELFF.

The J gene is TRBJ1-1, the V gene TRBV7-6; tentative D call: TRBD1 (5 bases). The CDR3 sequence is 13 residues long. Between the trimmed V and J ends, which lost 5 bases and 1 base, there was a span of 8 bases. Germline V CDR1 and CDR2: SGHVS, FNYEAQ. Here the CDR3 reads CASSLGQNTEAFF. The CDR3 DNA is TGTGCCAGCAGCCTAGGACAGAACACTGAAGCTTTCTTT.